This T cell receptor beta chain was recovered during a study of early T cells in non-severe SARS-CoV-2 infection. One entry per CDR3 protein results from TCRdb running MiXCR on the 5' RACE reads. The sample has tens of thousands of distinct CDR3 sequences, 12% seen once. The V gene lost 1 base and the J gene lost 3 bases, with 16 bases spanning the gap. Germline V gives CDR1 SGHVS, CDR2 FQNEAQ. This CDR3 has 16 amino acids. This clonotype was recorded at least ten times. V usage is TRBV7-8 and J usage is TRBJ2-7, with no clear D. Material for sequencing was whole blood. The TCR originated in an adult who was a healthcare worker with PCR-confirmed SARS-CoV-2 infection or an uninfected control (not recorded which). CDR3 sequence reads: CASSLVVSVSSYEQYF. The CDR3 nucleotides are TGTGCCAGCAGCTTAGTAGTGTCAGTTTCGAGCTACGAGCAGTACTTC.